The 31 T cell receptor beta chains below were found in one sample sequenced in a study of T cell repertoires in cytomegalovirus infection. Using its own MiXCR run on the reads, TCRdb lists one record per CDR3 protein. The sample shows about 490,000 distinct CDR3 sequences, 10% to 12% of them seen only once. The sequenced sample was PBMCs. Receptors were obtained from a human donor in good health (CMV status not recorded). Some clones in this sample may be carry-over from other donors' samples.

The chain has TRBV9 and TRBJ2-1; D might be TRBD1 (6 bases). Per germline, CDR1 SGDLS and CDR2 YYNGEE. Trimming took 4 bases from V and 3 from J, leaving 17 bases between them. The CDR3 covers 16 residues. The CDR3 DNA follows: TGTGCCAGCAGCCGTCTCGGCAGGGGAAACTACAATGAGCAGTTCTTC. Translated, it gives CASSRLGRGNYNEQFF.

This clonotype has ten or more counts. V and J are TRBV18 and TRBJ2-4; 9 bases are a match to TRBD2. J was trimmed by 6 bases and V by 2 bases; bases with no gene match: 5. The CDR3 length is 15 residues. Germline assignment: CDR1 KGHSH and CDR2 LQKENI. This CDR3 is CASSPGVAGVNIQYF. DNA for the CDR3: TGTGCCAGCTCACCAGGAGTAGCGGGAGTAAACATTCAGTACTTC.

This clonotype was picked up a small number of times. The chain employs TRBV29-1 and TRBJ2-7; TRBD1 agrees at 10 bases. The CDR3 sequence is 13 residues long. Trimming at V came to 7 bases and at J to 5 bases, leaving 8 bases not matched to a gene. Germline-derived CDR1 and CDR2 are SQVTM and ANQGSEA. The CDR3: CSGYGTGVDEQYF. DNA for the CDR3: TGCAGCGGGTACGGGACAGGGGTCGACGAGCAGTACTTC.

This clonotype came up many times. This chain links TRBV7-2 with TRBJ1-1; D unresolved. The germline V and J ends were trimmed by 5 bases and 9 bases, with 13 bases remaining between them. Germline CDR1 and CDR2: SGHTA and FQGNSA. The CDR3 is 12 residues long. As DNA, the CDR3 is TGTGCCAGCAGCCCTGAAGGCCCCCAAGCTTTCTTT. The encoded protein is CASSPEGPQAFF.

Only a few counts were recorded for this clonotype. J is TRBJ1-4 and V is TRBV7-9; D may be TRBD1 (6 bases). CDR3 length: 16 residues. V was pared by 1 base and J by 7 bases, with 16 bases between. Germline V gene lookup returns CDR1 SEHNR and CDR2 FQNEAQ (reference sequence). The chain's CDR3 is CASSLDSEGGGEKLFF. In DNA form, the CDR3 reads TGTGCCAGCAGCTTAGATTCTGAGGGGGGTGGTGAAAAACTGTTTTTT.

V is TRBV9 and J is TRBJ2-7; TRBD2 matches at 7 bases. The CDR3 is made up of 14 amino acids. With 0 bases clipped from V and 7 bases from J, the junction kept 7 bases outside the gene matches. Germline CDR1 is SGDLS and CDR2 is YYNGEE. CDR3 residues: CASSVAEIGREQYF. The CDR3 DNA reads TGTGCCAGCAGCGTAGCGGAGATCGGGAGGGAGCAGTACTTC.

This clonotype was seen at least ten times. V gene TRBV5-1 combines with J gene TRBJ2-1, with 10 bases that match TRBD2. V gave up 0 bases and J gave up 9 bases; unmatched junction bases: 6. The germline V gene encodes CDR1 SGHRS and CDR2 YFSETQ. The CDR3 sequence is 15 residues long. The CDR3 DNA sequence: TGCGCCAGCAGCTTGGGTACTAGCGGGATTAGTGAGCAGTTCTTC. Amino acids: CASSLGTSGISEQFF.

There are many counts of this clonotype. V usage is TRBV12-3 or TRBV12-4 and J usage is TRBJ1-5; TRBD1 is a possible D gene (5 bases). The V end was cut by 0 bases, the J end by 7 bases, with 16 bases between. This CDR3 is 16 amino acids long. CDR3 bases: TGTGCCAGCAGTTTAGCGCAAGGGGTCCATCTCCAGCCCCAGCATTTT. As protein: CASSLAQGVHLQPQHF.

This clonotype was recorded many times. V and J are TRBV7-3 and TRBJ2-1; weak D call: TRBD2 (6 bases). The CDR3 consists of 13 residues. Trimming removed 5 bases at V and 4 bases at J, with 9 bases between. Germline V gives CDR1 SGHTA, CDR2 FQGTGA. The CDR3 reads CASSQGLYNEQFF. The CDR3, as DNA: TGTGCCAGCAGCCAGGGACTTTACAATGAGCAGTTCTTC.

There are many counts of this clonotype. This chain uses TRBV7-9 with TRBJ1-6; TRBD1 might be the D (6 bases). The V end lost 5 bases, the J end lost 2 bases, and 13 bases lay between the germline ends. The CDR3 length is 16 residues. Per the germline V gene, CDR1 is SEHNR and CDR2 is FQNEAQ (reference sequence). Here the CDR3 DNA reads TGTGCCAGCAGCCCCATAGGACAGACCTATAATTCACCCCTCCACTTT. It is translated as CASSPIGQTYNSPLHF.

This chain joins TRBV19 and TRBJ2-1, with unresolved D. With 8 bases removed from V and 5 bases from J, the gap between germline ends came to 28 bases. Germline V gene data show CDR1 as LNHDA and CDR2 as SQIVND (reference sequence). This CDR3 spans 18 amino acids. The CDR3 loop is CASSEGSVRTRPNNEQFF. The CDR3 DNA sequence: TGTGCCAGTTCTGAAGGGTCGGTCCGGACCCGACCAAACAATGAGCAGTTCTTC.

The sample holds a few counts of this clonotype. The chain recombines TRBV20-1 with TRBJ2-1; the match to TRBD1 covers 9 bases. After removal of 3 bases from V and 7 bases from J, the junction contained 4 bases not matched to a gene. Looked up from germline, CDR1 is DFQATT and CDR2 is SNEGSKA (reference sequence). There are 13 residues in the CDR3. The DNA of the CDR3 is TGCAGTGCTAGTTACAGGGGGCCTAATGAGCAGTTCTTC. It yields the protein CSASYRGPNEQFF.

This clonotype appeared a few times. A much larger clone lies a single base off, so this may be a read error. The chain joins TRBV2 to TRBJ1-5; TRBD1 aligns across 10 bases. V trimming: 6 bases; J trimming: 6 bases; junction bases outside the gene matches: 2. The CDR3 consists of 13 residues. The germline V gene encodes CDR1 SNHLY and CDR2 FYNNEI. This chain's CDR3 is CASSGDRGQPQHF. The CDR3 nucleotides are TGTGCCAGCAGCGGGGACAGGGGTCAGCCCCAGCATTTT.

The table lists this clonotype with many counts. The rearrangement uses TRBV5-1 and TRBJ1-1, with D possibly TRBD1 on 5 matching bases. Per the germline V gene, CDR1 is SGHRS and CDR2 is YFSETQ. The length of the CDR3 is 15 residues. V was shortened by 2 bases and J by 1 base, with 12 bases between the two germline ends. The CDR3 nucleotides are TGCGCCAGCAGCTTATCCGGGACGGGGAACACTGAAGCTTTCTTT. Residues: CASSLSGTGNTEAFF. Filled out from reference TRBV5-1 and TRBJ1-1, the complete variable domain reads KAGVTQTPRYLIKTRGQQVTLSCSPISGHRSVSWYQQTPGQGLQFLFEYFSETQRNKGNFPGRFSGRQFSNSRSEMNVSTLELGDSALYLCASSLSGTGNTEAFFGQGTRLTVV.

Ten or more counts support this clonotype. V gene TRBV5-1 combines with J gene TRBJ1-6; 7 bases map to TRBD1. The ends lost 5 bases at V and 8 bases at J; junction bases unmatched: 4. This CDR3 spans 13 amino acids. In germline, CDR1 is SGHRS, CDR2 YFSETQ. CDR3: CASSQDRDSPLHF. CDR3 sequence (DNA): TGCGCCAGCAGTCAAGACAGGGATTCACCCCTCCACTTT.

Worth noting for this clonotype: A read error may account for a junction end that differs from germline. CDR3 in amino acids: CASSQGSGSGGDSYNEQIF. CDR3 DNA: TGTGCCAGCAGCCAAGGGTCGGGCTCGGGGGGGGACTCCTACAATGAGCAGATCTTC. This chain joins TRBV4-2 and TRBJ2-1; 8 bases agree with TRBD2. The CDR3 runs 19 residues. Germline lookup yields CDR1 LGHNA and CDR2 YNFKEQ.

This clonotype has a count of ten or more. The chain is built from TRBV4-1 and TRBJ2-7, with 7 nucleotides matching TRBD2. Germline CDR1 reads MGHRA; CDR2 reads YSYEKL. The V gene end was trimmed by 4 bases and the J gene end by 6 bases; junction bases not matched to a gene: 6. This CDR3 contains 13 residues. Written as DNA, the CDR3 is TGCGCCAGCAGCCCAGCCGGGGGGACCGAGCAGTACTTC. It codes for CASSPAGGTEQYF.

Ten or more counts support this clonotype. The V call is TRBV20-1, the J call TRBJ2-1, with 12 bases aligning to TRBD2. Germline CDR1 is DFQATT and CDR2 is SNEGSKA (reference sequence). J lost 4 bases, V lost 6 bases, and 7 bases had no gene match. This CDR3 has 15 residues. The CDR3 here is CSAGTGTSGYNEQFF. Written as DNA, the CDR3 is TGCAGTGCGGGCACCGGGACTAGCGGGTACAATGAGCAGTTCTTC.

This clonotype was counted at least ten times. V and J are TRBV4-1 and TRBJ1-4; D perhaps matches TRBD1 (5 bases). V lost 7 bases, J lost 7 bases, and 16 bases lay in between. Germline-derived CDR1 and CDR2 are MGHRA and YSYEKL. This CDR3 is 14 amino acids long. The chain's CDR3 is CASTPGEGGEKLFF. The CDR3 bases are TGCGCCAGCACACCGGGGGAGGGAGGTGAAAAACTGTTTTTT.

This clonotype came up many times. This chain uses TRBV11-1 with TRBJ2-1, with 9 bases that match TRBD2. The junction had 4 bases not matched to a gene; V was cut back by 1 base and J by 3 bases. The CDR3 extends over 16 amino acids. Looked up from germline, CDR1 is SGHAT and CDR2 is FQDESV (reference sequence). The CDR3 bases are TGTGCCAGCAGCTTAGTGCGGACTAGCGACTACAATGAGCAGTTCTTC. Amino acid sequence: CASSLVRTSDYNEQFF.

Comments on this clonotype: This clone may be a read error of a much larger clone one base away. The chain uses TRBV19 and TRBJ1-5, with D hard to call. There are 14 residues in the CDR3. Per germline, CDR1 LNHDA and CDR2 SQIVND (reference sequence). V gave up 4 bases and J gave up 8 bases, with 15 bases separating them. The CDR3 loop reads CASSTRAIREPQHF. CDR3 nucleotides: TGTGCCAGTAGTACGAGGGCGATTAGGGAGCCCCAGCATTTT.

This clonotype was found many times. The chain carries TRBV7-6 and TRBJ2-7, with D unresolved. This CDR3 has 15 residues. Per the germline V gene, CDR1 is SGHVS and CDR2 is FNYEAQ. The V end was cut by 6 bases, the J end by 3 bases, with 18 bases between. In DNA, the CDR3 is TGTGCCAGCAGGCCAAGCCGGGCCCCGGACTACGAGCAGTACTTC. Translated, it gives CASRPSRAPDYEQYF.

The CDR3 DNA reads as TGTGCCAGCACCGTGGCCTCTAGCTCCTACAATGAGCAGTTCTTC. Amino acid sequence: CASTVASSSYNEQFF. The V call is TRBV2, the J call TRBJ2-1; D call uncertain. Trimming shortened V by 7 bases and J by 0 bases, and 13 bases separated the two germline ends. Germline-derived CDR1 and CDR2 are SNHLY and FYNNEI. CDR3 length equals 15 residues. Full variable domain (remainder filled in from reference TRBV2 and TRBJ2-1): EPEVTQTPSHQVTQMGQEVILRCVPISNHLYFYWYRQILGQKVEFLVSFYNNEISEKSEIFDDQFSVERPDGSNFTLKIRSTKLEDSAMYFCASTVASSSYNEQFFGPGTRLTVL.

This clonotype occurred many times. V is TRBV5-6 and J is TRBJ1-2; TRBD1 matches 8 bases. V was pared by 4 bases and J by 2 bases, with 4 bases of the junction left unmatched. CDR1 and CDR2 (germline): SGHDT, YYEEEE. The CDR3 sequence is 14 residues long. The CDR3, as DNA: TGTGCCAGCAGCAAGGGACAGGCGAACTATGGCTACACCTTC. Translation gives CASSKGQANYGYTF.

This clonotype came up a few times. Relative to the germline gene, one junction end is altered; a read error may explain this. The chain combines TRBV11-2 with TRBJ1-1, with D possibly being TRBD1 (5 bases). In germline, CDR1 is SGHAT, CDR2 FQNNGV. CDR3 size: 12 residues. This CDR3 reads CASSLDQKGASF. In nucleotides, the CDR3 is TGTGCCAGCAGCTTAGATCAAAAAGGGGCCTCATTT. Supplemented by reference TRBV11-2 and TRBJ1-1, the full variable domain reads EAGVAQSPRYKIIEKRQSVAFWCNPISGHATLYWYQQILGQGPKLLIQFQNNGVVDDSQLPKDRFSAERLKGVDSTLKIQPAKLEDSAVYLCASSLDQKGASFGQGTRLTVV.

This clonotype was recorded many times. This chain uses TRBV6-6 with TRBJ1-6; possible D gene TRBD1, 5 bases. Trimming left V 5 bases short and J 5 bases short, with 10 bases between. The CDR3 covers 14 residues. Germline loops: CDR1 MNHNY, CDR2 SVGAGI (reference sequence). CDR3: CASSPGRNNSPLHF. In DNA form, the CDR3 reads TGTGCCAGCAGTCCGGGACGGAATAATTCACCCCTCCACTTT.

This clonotype occurred many times. This rearrangement joins TRBV20-1 to TRBJ2-5, with 9 bases identical to TRBD2. V was clipped by 5 bases and J by 1 base; unmatched bases: 5. From germline, CDR1 is DFQATT and CDR2 SNEGSKA (reference sequence). The CDR3 spans 14 residues. CDR3 sequence: CSAHTSGFQETQYF. The DNA for the CDR3 is TGCAGTGCTCACACTAGCGGGTTCCAAGAGACCCAGTACTTC.

The rearrangement links TRBV19 to TRBJ1-5; D might be TRBD1 (5 bases). Germline-derived CDR1 and CDR2 are LNHDA and SQIVND (reference sequence). The V and J ends lost 5 bases and 3 bases respectively, with 11 bases between them. CDR3 length: 14 amino acids. The CDR3 DNA sequence: TGTGCCAGTAGTCGCCCGGGGGACAATCAGCCCCAGCATTTT. Translated: CASSRPGDNQPQHF.

V is TRBV7-9 and J is TRBJ2-3; D possibly corresponds to TRBD2 (6 bases). This CDR3 is 16 amino acids long. The V and J ends lost 5 bases and 4 bases respectively, with 19 bases between them. The germline CDR1 and CDR2 sequences are SEHNR and FQNEAQ (reference sequence). As DNA, the CDR3 is TGTGCCAGCAGCGCCCGGACTACGAGCACAGCAGATACGCAGTATTTT. Its protein is CASSARTTSTADTQYF.

The V and J genes are TRBV18 and TRBJ1-5; tentatively, D is TRBD1 (6 bases). The germline V and J ends were trimmed by 6 bases and 9 bases, with 21 bases remaining between them. The germline gives CDR1 KGHSH, CDR2 LQKENI. The CDR3 is 15 amino acids. CDR3 protein: CASSHSGGQSLPQHF. Written as DNA, the CDR3 is TGTGCCAGCTCTCATTCCGGGGGCCAAAGTCTGCCCCAGCATTTT.

This clonotype was found many times. V and J are TRBV27 and TRBJ2-2; 10 nucleotides match TRBD2. J gave up 4 bases and V 4 bases, and 3 bases lay outside the gene matches. CDR1 is MNHEY and CDR2 is SMNVEV in the germline V gene (reference sequence). CDR3 length equals 15 residues. CDR3 DNA: TGTGCCAGCAGTTATAGCGGGAGGTCCACCGGGGAGCTGTTTTTT. Translation gives CASSYSGRSTGELFF.